These 3 T cell receptor beta chains came from one sample sequenced in a study of cytomegalovirus exposure and HLA in healthy donors. 13 Jbeta primers and 60 Vbeta primers were used for the PCR. The repertoire was sequenced with immunoSEQ multiplex PCR; TCRdb's copy has only in-frame clones and lacks some. Here the sample spans 150,000 to 200,000 clones, approximately 80% being singletons. Material: PBMCs. The receptors derive from a man younger than 35 in good health and CMV-seronegative.

The chain combines TRBV19 with TRBJ2-5; D gene uncertain. The germline CDR1 and CDR2 sequences are LNHDA and SQIVND (reference sequence). CDR3 length: 12 residues. Between the trimmed V and J ends, which lost 0 bases and 5 bases, there was a span of 4 bases. The CDR3 nucleotides are TGTGCCAGTAGTATAGATGAGGAGACCCAGTACTTC. Protein sequence: CASSIDEETQYF.

The chain links TRBV7-9 to TRBJ2-7, with D possibly TRBD1 on 6 matching bases. Trimming removed 5 bases from V and 5 bases from J, with 10 bases in between. This CDR3 has 12 amino acids. The germline CDR1 and CDR2 sequences are SEHNR and FQNEAQ (reference sequence). CDR3: CASSPRQDEQYF. The CDR3, as DNA: TGTGCCAGCAGCCCGAGACAGGACGAGCAGTACTTC.

The chain joins TRBV29-1 to TRBJ2-5; D perhaps matches TRBD1 (5 bases). The CDR3 covers 11 residues. Germline CDR1 SQVTM, CDR2 ANQGSEA. V was clipped by 4 bases and J by 8 bases, with 11 bases between them. The CDR3 DNA sequence: TGCAGCGTTGTTCAGGGTTCTACCCAGTACTTC. The encoded protein is CSVVQGSTQYF.